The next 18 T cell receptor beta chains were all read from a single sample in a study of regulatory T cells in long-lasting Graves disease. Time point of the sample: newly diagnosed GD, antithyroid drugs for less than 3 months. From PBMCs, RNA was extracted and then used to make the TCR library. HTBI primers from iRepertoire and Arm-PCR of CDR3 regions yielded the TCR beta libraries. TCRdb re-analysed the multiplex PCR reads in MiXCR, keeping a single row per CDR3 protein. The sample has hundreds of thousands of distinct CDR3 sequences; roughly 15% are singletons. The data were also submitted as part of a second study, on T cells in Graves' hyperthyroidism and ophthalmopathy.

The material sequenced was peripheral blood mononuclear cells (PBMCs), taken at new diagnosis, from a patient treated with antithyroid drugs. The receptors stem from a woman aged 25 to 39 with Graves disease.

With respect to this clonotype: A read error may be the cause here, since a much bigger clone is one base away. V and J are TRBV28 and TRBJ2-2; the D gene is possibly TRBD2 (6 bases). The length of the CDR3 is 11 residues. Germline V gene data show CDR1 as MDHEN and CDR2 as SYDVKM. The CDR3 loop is CASSLIGGLFF. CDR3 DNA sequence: TGTGCCAGCAGTTTGATCGGGGGGCTGTTTTTT. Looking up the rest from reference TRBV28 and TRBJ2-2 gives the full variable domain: DVKVTQSSRYLVKRTGEKVFLECVQDMDHENMFWYRQDPGLGLRLIYFSYDVKMKEKGDIPEGYSVSREKKERFSLILESASTNQTSMYLCASSLIGGLFFGEGSRLTVL.

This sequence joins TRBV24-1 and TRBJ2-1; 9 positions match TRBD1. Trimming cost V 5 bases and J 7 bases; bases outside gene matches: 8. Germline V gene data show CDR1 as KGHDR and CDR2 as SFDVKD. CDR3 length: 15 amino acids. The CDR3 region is CATSAQSTGGNEQFF. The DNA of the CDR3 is TGTGCCACCAGTGCTCAGTCGACAGGGGGTAATGAGCAGTTCTTC.

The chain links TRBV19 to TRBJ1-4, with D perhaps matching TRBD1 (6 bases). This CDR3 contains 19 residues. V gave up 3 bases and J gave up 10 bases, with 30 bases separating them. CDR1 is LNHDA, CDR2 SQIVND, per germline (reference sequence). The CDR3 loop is CASSIRSTRPEDSRGKLFF. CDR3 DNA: TGTGCCAGTAGTATCCGCTCGACCCGGCCAGAGGACAGTAGAGGAAAACTGTTTTTT.

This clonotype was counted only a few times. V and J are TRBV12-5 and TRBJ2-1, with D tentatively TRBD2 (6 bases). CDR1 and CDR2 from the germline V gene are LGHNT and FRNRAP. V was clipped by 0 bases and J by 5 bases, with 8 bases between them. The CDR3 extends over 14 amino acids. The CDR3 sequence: CASGLVSGDNEQFF. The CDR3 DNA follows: TGTGCTAGTGGTTTGGTATCGGGGGACAATGAGCAGTTCTTC.

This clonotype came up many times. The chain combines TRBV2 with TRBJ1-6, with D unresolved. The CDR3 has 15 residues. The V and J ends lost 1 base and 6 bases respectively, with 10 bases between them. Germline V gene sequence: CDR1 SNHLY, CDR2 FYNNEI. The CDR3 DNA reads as TGTGCCAGCAGTGAAGTCAGCCAGGCTAATTCACCCCTCCACTTT. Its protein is CASSEVSQANSPLHF.

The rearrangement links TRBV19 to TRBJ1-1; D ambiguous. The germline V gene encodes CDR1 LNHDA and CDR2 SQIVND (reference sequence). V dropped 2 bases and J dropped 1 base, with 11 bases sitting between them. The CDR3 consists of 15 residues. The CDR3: CASSIQNLKNTEAFF. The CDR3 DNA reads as TGTGCCAGTAGTATACAAAACCTAAAGAACACTGAAGCTTTCTTT.

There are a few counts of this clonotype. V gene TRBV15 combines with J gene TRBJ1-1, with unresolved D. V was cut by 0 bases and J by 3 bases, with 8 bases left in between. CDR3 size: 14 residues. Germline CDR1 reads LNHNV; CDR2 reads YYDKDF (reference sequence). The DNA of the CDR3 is TGTGCCACCAGCAGAGATTCTATAGACACTGAAGCTTTCTTT. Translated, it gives CATSRDSIDTEAFF.

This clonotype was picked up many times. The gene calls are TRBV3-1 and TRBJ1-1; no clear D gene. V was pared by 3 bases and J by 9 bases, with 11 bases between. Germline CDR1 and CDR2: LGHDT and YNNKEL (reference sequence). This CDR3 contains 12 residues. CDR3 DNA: TGTGCCAGCAGCCAGGTGGACTCAAAAGCTTTCTTT. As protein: CASSQVDSKAFF.

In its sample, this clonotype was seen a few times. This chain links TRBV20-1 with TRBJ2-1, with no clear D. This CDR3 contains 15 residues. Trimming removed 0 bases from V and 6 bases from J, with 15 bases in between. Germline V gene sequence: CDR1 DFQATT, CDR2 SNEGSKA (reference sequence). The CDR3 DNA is TGCAGTGCTAGAGATGACCTACGTCAAGGCAATGAGCAGTTCTTC. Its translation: CSARDDLRQGNEQFF.

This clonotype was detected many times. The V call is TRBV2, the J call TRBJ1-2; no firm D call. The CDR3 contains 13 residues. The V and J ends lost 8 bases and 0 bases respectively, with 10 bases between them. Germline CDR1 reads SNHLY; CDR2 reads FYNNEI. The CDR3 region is CASVRVTNYGYTF. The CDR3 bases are TGTGCCAGCGTTAGGGTAACTAACTATGGCTACACCTTC.

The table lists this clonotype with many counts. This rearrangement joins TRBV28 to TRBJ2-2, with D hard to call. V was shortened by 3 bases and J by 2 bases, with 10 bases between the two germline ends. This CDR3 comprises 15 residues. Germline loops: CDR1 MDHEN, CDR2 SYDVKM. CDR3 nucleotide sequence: TGTGCCAGCAGTTTTGGATCTAAAAACACCGGGGAGCTGTTTTTT. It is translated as CASSFGSKNTGELFF.

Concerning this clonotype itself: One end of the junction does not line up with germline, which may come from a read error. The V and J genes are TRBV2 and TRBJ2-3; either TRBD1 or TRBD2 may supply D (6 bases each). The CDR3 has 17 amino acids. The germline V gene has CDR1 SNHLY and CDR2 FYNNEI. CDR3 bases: TGTGCCGGCAGTGAAGCGCATGGGGGGCGCAGTACAGATACGCAGTATTTT. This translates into CAGSEAHGGRSTDTQYF.

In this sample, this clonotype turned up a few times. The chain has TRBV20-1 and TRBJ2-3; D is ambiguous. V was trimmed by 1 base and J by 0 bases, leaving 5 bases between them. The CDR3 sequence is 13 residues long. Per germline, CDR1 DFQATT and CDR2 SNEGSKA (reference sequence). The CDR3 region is CSARVVSTDTQYF. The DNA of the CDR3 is TGCAGTGCTAGAGTCGTAAGCACAGATACGCAGTATTTT.

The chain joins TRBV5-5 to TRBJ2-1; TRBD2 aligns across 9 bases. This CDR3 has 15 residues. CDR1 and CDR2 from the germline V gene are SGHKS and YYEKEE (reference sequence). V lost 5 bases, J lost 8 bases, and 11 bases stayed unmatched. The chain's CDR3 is CASSDTGTSIDEQFF. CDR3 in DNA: TGTGCCAGCAGTGATACCGGGACTAGCATCGATGAGCAGTTCTTC.

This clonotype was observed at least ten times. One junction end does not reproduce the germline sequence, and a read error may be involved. CDR3 nucleotides: TGTGCCAGCAACTTAGGGGTGTACGGCACAGATACGCAGTATTTT. Encoded protein: CASNLGVYGTDTQYF. The chain couples TRBV11-2 to TRBJ2-3, with a possible D match to TRBD1 (5 bases). CDR3 length: 15 amino acids. The V gene's germline CDR1 is SGHAT and CDR2 FQNNGV.

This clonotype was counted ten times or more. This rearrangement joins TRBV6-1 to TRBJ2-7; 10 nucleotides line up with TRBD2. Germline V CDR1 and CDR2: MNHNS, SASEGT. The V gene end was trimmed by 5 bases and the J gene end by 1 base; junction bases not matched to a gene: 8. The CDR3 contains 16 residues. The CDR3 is CASSRTPGLASYEQYF. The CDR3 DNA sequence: TGTGCCAGCAGTCGAACCCCGGGACTAGCGTCCTACGAGCAGTACTTC.

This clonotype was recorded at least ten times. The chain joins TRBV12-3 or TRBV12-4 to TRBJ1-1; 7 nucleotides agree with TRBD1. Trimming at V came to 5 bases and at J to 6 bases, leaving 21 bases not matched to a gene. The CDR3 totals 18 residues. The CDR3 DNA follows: TGTGCCAGCAGTCTTGGACCGGGACAGCCGGCCTCGGGGGCTGAAGCTTTCTTT. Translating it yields CASSLGPGQPASGAEAFF.

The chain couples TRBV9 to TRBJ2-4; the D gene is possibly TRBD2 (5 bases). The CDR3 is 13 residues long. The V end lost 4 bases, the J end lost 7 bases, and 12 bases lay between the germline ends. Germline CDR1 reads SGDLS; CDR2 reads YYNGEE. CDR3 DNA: TGTGCCAGCAGCACCTTATCGGGGAACATTCAGTACTTC. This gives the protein CASSTLSGNIQYF.